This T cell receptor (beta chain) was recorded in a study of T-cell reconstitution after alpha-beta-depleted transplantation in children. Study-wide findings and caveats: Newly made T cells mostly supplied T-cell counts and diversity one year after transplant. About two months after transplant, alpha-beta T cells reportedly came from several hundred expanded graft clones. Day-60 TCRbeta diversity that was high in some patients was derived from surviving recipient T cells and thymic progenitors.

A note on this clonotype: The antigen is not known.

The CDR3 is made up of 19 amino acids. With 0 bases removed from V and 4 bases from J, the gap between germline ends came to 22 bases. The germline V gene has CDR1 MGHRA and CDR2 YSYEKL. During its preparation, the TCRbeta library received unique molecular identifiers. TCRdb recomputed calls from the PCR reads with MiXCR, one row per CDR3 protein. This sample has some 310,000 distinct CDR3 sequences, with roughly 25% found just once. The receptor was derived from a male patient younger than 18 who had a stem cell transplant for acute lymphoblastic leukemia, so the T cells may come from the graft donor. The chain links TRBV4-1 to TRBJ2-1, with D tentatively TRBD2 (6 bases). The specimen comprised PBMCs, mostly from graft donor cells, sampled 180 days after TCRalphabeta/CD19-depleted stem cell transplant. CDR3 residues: CASSQDEASATLAYNEQFF. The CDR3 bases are TGCGCCAGCAGCCAAGATGAGGCTAGCGCGACCTTAGCTTACAATGAGCAGTTCTTC.